The 25 T cell receptor beta chains below were found in one sample sequenced in a study of T-cell memory formation after mild COVID-19 (dated by TCRdb to about 2021). Libraries were prepared through 5' RACE. Sequencing used an Illumina NovaSeq 6000. Using fastp at Q25 and MiXCR, TCRdb reprocessed the public reads and kept productive beta chains. One record per CDR3 amino acid sequence lists the most common genes and DNA. This sample is represented by 580,000 or so distinct CDR3 sequences; 17% of them were singletons. The top ten clones comprise around 7.8% of the sample. The sequenced sample was PBMCs or a T cell subset sorted from them (not recorded which). The receptors originated from an adult woman who had mild COVID-19 (a few samples of this study predate the infection). The sample titles of this study are shuffled in the database, so cell type and time point are left out; the donor was told from shared clones.

V gene TRBV5-5 combines with J gene TRBJ1-6; TRBD1 might be the D (5 bases). The CDR3 runs to 12 residues. Germline V gene lookup returns CDR1 SGHKS and CDR2 YYEKEE (reference sequence). The ends were cut back, 3 bases at V and 8 bases at J, with 6 bases in the middle. This CDR3 is CASSSGDSPLHF. CDR3 DNA sequence: TGTGCCAGCAGCTCGGGGGATTCACCCCTCCACTTT.

The CDR3 reads CASSFGSSYNEQFF. The CDR3 nucleotides are TGTGCCAGCAGCTTTGGAAGCTCCTACAATGAGCAGTTCTTC. This chain joins TRBV7-8 and TRBJ2-1, with D hard to call. The germline CDR1 and CDR2 sequences are SGHVS and FQNEAQ. Trimming took off 3 bases at V and 0 bases at J, with 6 bases between the two ends. The CDR3 totals 14 residues.

This clonotype turned up a few times. V and J are TRBV5-8 and TRBJ2-3; D possibly uses TRBD1 or TRBD2 (6 bases each). The CDR3 is made up of 13 amino acids. Germline CDR1 SGHTS, CDR2 YDEGEE. The germline V and J ends were trimmed by 4 bases and 6 bases, with 12 bases remaining between them. The CDR3 bases are TGTGCCAGCAGCCGGAGGGGGGTTGATACGCAGTATTTT. Encoded protein: CASSRRGVDTQYF.

This chain connects TRBV7-6 to TRBJ1-1; the D is unclear. Germline V CDR1 and CDR2: SGHVS, FNYEAQ. This CDR3 is built from 14 residues. V lost 0 bases and J 5 bases, leaving 10 bases between the germline ends. This CDR3 is CASSLAPRETEAFF. In nucleotides, the CDR3 is TGTGCCAGCAGCTTAGCGCCGCGAGAGACTGAAGCTTTCTTT.

The CDR3 DNA reads as TGCAGTGCTGGGGGGAATTCACCCCTCCACTTT. Protein: CSAGGNSPLHF. The gene calls are TRBV20-1 and TRBJ1-6; TRBD1 is a possible D gene (5 bases). CDR3 length: 11 residues. Germline values: CDR1 DFQATT, CDR2 SNEGSKA (reference sequence). V lost 5 bases and J 7 bases, leaving 6 bases between the germline ends.

The chain recombines TRBV5-5 with TRBJ2-5; D call uncertain. V lost 4 bases to trimming and J lost 4 bases, with 20 bases between them. This CDR3 comprises 16 residues. From germline, CDR1 is SGHKS and CDR2 YYEKEE (reference sequence). The CDR3 reads CASSRRIQQSAETQYF. Written as DNA, the CDR3 is TGTGCCAGCAGCCGCCGGATACAGCAGTCAGCAGAGACCCAGTACTTC.

V usage is TRBV6-5 and J usage is TRBJ1-1, with no clear D. With 2 bases removed from V and 5 bases from J, the gap between germline ends came to 9 bases. Germline CDR1 and CDR2: MNHEY and SVGAGI. This CDR3 is 13 amino acids long. CDR3 sequence (DNA): TGTGCCAGCAGTTACATCTCCGAAACTGAAGCTTTCTTT. It is translated as CASSYISETEAFF.

The sample holds a few counts of this clonotype. The rearrangement uses TRBV14 and TRBJ2-3, with D perhaps TRBD1 or TRBD2 (5 bases each). Germline CDR1 SGHDN, CDR2 FVKESK. V shed 0 bases and J shed 8 bases, with 9 bases lying between them. The CDR3 sequence is 13 residues long. In DNA form, the CDR3 reads TGTGCCAGCAGCCAAGATCGGGGCGGTACGCAGTATTTT. Encoded protein: CASSQDRGGTQYF.

In this sample, this clonotype turned up a few times. V usage is TRBV24-1 and J usage is TRBJ2-3; no clear D. The CDR3 has 14 amino acids. Germline assignment: CDR1 KGHDR and CDR2 SFDVKD. The V end was cut by 4 bases, the J end by 2 bases, with 9 bases between. As DNA, the CDR3 is TGTGCCACCAGTGAGGGCCCCTTCACAGATACGCAGTATTTT. It encodes CATSEGPFTDTQYF.

This clonotype was detected a few times. The chain is built from TRBV18 and TRBJ1-1; D unresolved. CDR1 is KGHSH, CDR2 LQKENI, per germline. The CDR3 sequence is 14 residues long. Trimming stripped 1 base from V and 3 bases from J, with 9 bases between. The CDR3 reads CASSPRGLDTEAFF. In DNA form, the CDR3 reads TGTGCCAGCTCACCACGAGGGCTGGACACTGAAGCTTTCTTT.

This clonotype was found a few times. The rearrangement links TRBV2 to TRBJ1-2; D is perhaps TRBD1 (5 bases). The CDR3 runs 14 residues. The germline gives CDR1 SNHLY, CDR2 FYNNEI. V was pared by 8 bases and J by 7 bases, with 20 bases between. DNA for the CDR3: TGTGCCAGCGAGTCCGGGACTCAGGCCTTTGGCTACACCTTC. Translated, it gives CASESGTQAFGYTF.

A few counts support this clonotype. The chain uses TRBV2 and TRBJ2-7; 11 bases match TRBD2. Germline CDR1 and CDR2: SNHLY and FYNNEI. The ends lost 1 base at V and 2 bases at J; junction bases unmatched: 1. The CDR3 is made up of 15 amino acids. For the CDR3, the DNA is TGTGCCAGCAGTGAAGATAGCGGGGGGGCCTACGAGCAGTACTTC. Protein product: CASSEDSGGAYEQYF.

The chain links TRBV6-5 to TRBJ2-7; TRBD1 is a possible D gene (5 bases). V was clipped by 6 bases and J by 6 bases, with 12 bases between them. Germline lookup yields CDR1 MNHEY and CDR2 SVGAGI. The CDR3 consists of 12 residues. The DNA for the CDR3 is TGTGCCAGCAGGCAGGGCTTAAGCGAGCAGTACTTC. Residues: CASRQGLSEQYF.

This chain joins TRBV12-3 or TRBV12-4 and TRBJ2-7, with D perhaps assigned TRBD1 or TRBD2 (6 bases each). The CDR3 covers 14 residues. V lost 3 bases, J lost 3 bases, and 12 bases lay in between. The CDR3 reads CASSFGGPYYEQYF. CDR3 bases: TGTGCCAGCAGTTTCGGGGGCCCCTACTACGAGCAGTACTTC.

This sequence joins TRBV7-9 and TRBJ2-1, with 7 bases lining up with TRBD1. The germline V gene encodes CDR1 SEHNR and CDR2 FQNEAQ (reference sequence). Trimming took 4 bases from V and 7 from J; bases not matched to a gene: 4. The CDR3 runs 13 residues. DNA of the CDR3: TGTGCCAGCAGCTCAGACAGGGTAAATGAGCAGTTCTTC. Translated, it gives CASSSDRVNEQFF.

This clonotype showed up just a few times. The genes are TRBV20-1 and TRBJ1-1, with a tentative D call TRBD1 (5 bases). CDR1 is DFQATT, CDR2 SNEGSKA, per germline (reference sequence). The V and J ends lost 6 bases and 5 bases respectively, with 13 bases between them. The CDR3 contains 12 residues. The CDR3 here is CSALPGGTEAFF. The CDR3 coding sequence is TGCAGTGCCCTGCCTGGGGGAACTGAAGCTTTCTTT.

The chain combines TRBV30 with TRBJ1-5; a possible D gene is TRBD1 (6 bases). Trimming cost V 2 bases and J 6 bases, with 11 bases left between them. Germline CDR1 GTSNPN, CDR2 SVGIG (reference sequence). The CDR3 totals 13 residues. The CDR3 nucleotides are TGTGCCTGGAGTCGGGGGCAAGGTCAGCCCCAGCATTTT. As protein: CAWSRGQGQPQHF.

This clonotype was seen a handful of times. The chain is built from TRBV28 and TRBJ2-4; D is undetermined. The germline gives CDR1 MDHEN, CDR2 SYDVKM. The CDR3 is 16 amino acids. The V gene lost 5 bases and the J gene lost 1 base, with 15 bases spanning the gap. The chain's CDR3 is CASSPVGTPAKNIQYF. In nucleotides, the CDR3 is TGTGCCAGCAGTCCCGTAGGTACTCCGGCCAAAAACATTCAGTACTTC.

This clonotype was observed many times. The rearrangement links TRBV7-9 to TRBJ2-1, with a weak D call TRBD1 (5 bases). CDR3 size: 13 residues. V lost 5 bases and J 0 bases, leaving 5 bases between the germline ends. Per germline, CDR1 SEHNR and CDR2 FQNEAQ (reference sequence). The CDR3 protein is CASSDSSYNEQFF. The CDR3 coding sequence is TGTGCCAGCAGCGACAGCTCCTACAATGAGCAGTTCTTC. Looking up the rest from reference TRBV7-9 and TRBJ2-1 gives the full variable domain: DTGVSQNPRHKITKRGQNVTFRCDPISEHNRLYWYRQTLGQGPEFLTYFQNEAQLEKSRLLSDRFSAERPKGSFSTLEIQRTEQGDSAMYLCASSDSSYNEQFFGPGTRLTVL.

CDR3 loop: CASTSRVNTEAFF. The CDR3 bases are TGTGCCAGCACCTCCAGGGTGAACACTGAAGCTTTCTTT. The chain combines TRBV3-1 with TRBJ1-1, with D possibly being TRBD1 (5 bases). This CDR3 contains 13 residues. Germline assignment: CDR1 LGHDT and CDR2 YNNKEL (reference sequence). Trimming removed 7 bases at V and 0 bases at J, with 9 bases between.

The V call is TRBV20-1, the J call TRBJ2-2, with no clear D. The CDR3 sequence is 16 residues long. Germline CDR1 is DFQATT and CDR2 is SNEGSKA (reference sequence). V gave up 0 bases and J gave up 2 bases, with 13 bases separating them. The CDR3 here is CSARDLARTNTGELFF. For the CDR3, the DNA is TGCAGTGCTAGAGATCTCGCGAGGACCAACACCGGGGAGCTGTTTTTT.

The chain employs TRBV12-3 or TRBV12-4 and TRBJ2-3, with D maybe TRBD2 (6 bases). The V and J ends lost 2 bases and 4 bases respectively, with 16 bases between them. The CDR3 spans 16 residues. The CDR3 DNA follows: TGTGCCAGCAGTTTAAAGGCCGGGAGTAGGGCAGATACGCAGTATTTT. This sequence encodes CASSLKAGSRADTQYF.

The chain links TRBV7-9 to TRBJ2-5, with D perhaps assigned TRBD1 or TRBD2 (7 bases each). The CDR3 contains 14 residues. Germline CDR1 SEHNR, CDR2 FQNEAQ (reference sequence). Trimming cost V 6 bases and J 5 bases, with 16 bases left between them. CDR3 region: CASSHRQGGETQYF. CDR3 DNA: TGTGCCAGCAGTCATCGACAGGGAGGGGAGACCCAGTACTTC.

The chain recombines TRBV5-1 with TRBJ2-1, with TRBD2 identical over 11 bases. Germline values: CDR1 SGHRS, CDR2 YFSETQ. The CDR3 runs to 15 residues. The junction had 7 bases not matched to a gene; V was cut back by 5 bases and J by 6 bases. This chain's CDR3 is CASRDGTSGLNEQFF. The CDR3 DNA reads as TGCGCCAGCAGGGACGGGACTAGCGGCCTCAATGAGCAGTTCTTC. The full variable domain, with the rest looked up from reference TRBV5-1 and TRBJ2-1, is KAGVTQTPRYLIKTRGQQVTLSCSPISGHRSVSWYQQTPGQGLQFLFEYFSETQRNKGNFPGRFSGRQFSNSRSEMNVSTLELGDSALYLCASRDGTSGLNEQFFGPGTRLTVL.

This CDR3 reads CAISELASGGENYNEQFF. The CDR3 bases are TGTGCCATCAGTGAGTTGGCTAGCGGGGGGGAAAACTACAATGAGCAGTTCTTC. The chain combines TRBV10-3 with TRBJ2-1, with 12 bases identical to TRBD2. This CDR3 has 18 amino acids. The germline gives CDR1 ENHRY, CDR2 SYGVKD. Trimming cost V 1 base and J 3 bases; bases outside gene matches: 7.